These 31 T cell receptor beta chains were sequenced from one sample in a study of blood T cells in healthy people across ages. The second PCR ran roughly 6 to 12 cycles with a sample-barcoded 5' primer and J-beta primers. TCRdb re-analysed the 5' RACE reads in MiXCR, keeping a single row per CDR3 protein. The sample holds roughly 680,000 distinct CDR3 sequences, approximately 52% seen once. The sequenced sample was blood. These receptors originate from a woman aged 80 or older in good health.

This clonotype has ten or more counts. The rearrangement joins TRBV6-6 to TRBJ2-4, with D perhaps matching TRBD1 (5 bases). Germline CDR1 reads MNHNY; CDR2 reads SVGAGI (reference sequence). This CDR3 is built from 15 residues. Trimming shortened V by 4 bases and J by 15 bases, and 25 bases separated the two germline ends. DNA of the CDR3: TGTGCCAGCAGTTCAACGCGCCAGGGCTGGCCCCCTTGGTACTTC. This translates into CASSSTRQGWPPWYF.

A word on this clonotype: A read error may be the cause here, since a much bigger clone is one base away. The chain combines TRBV11-1 with TRBJ2-1; 7 nucleotides line up with TRBD2. The J call may not be correct, given that the DNA end is closer to TRBJ2-7. The germline CDR1 and CDR2 sequences are SGHAT and FQDESV (reference sequence). The CDR3 is 21 residues long. The CDR3 protein is CASSLGVASGAASYLYNEQYF. The CDR3, as DNA: TGTGCCAGCAGCTTAGGAGTTGCTAGCGGCGCCGCATCTTACCTATACAATGAGCAGTACTTC.

This sequence joins TRBV4-2 and TRBJ2-1; no reliable D call. V dropped 0 bases and J dropped 2 bases, with 14 bases sitting between them. Germline V CDR1 and CDR2: LGHNA, YNFKEQ. This CDR3 has 17 amino acids. The CDR3 bases are TGTGCCAGCAGCCAAGAGAGTAACAGCGTCCCCTACAATGAGCAGTTCTTC. Translation: CASSQESNSVPYNEQFF.

At least ten counts were recorded for this clonotype. The V and J genes are TRBV2 and TRBJ2-1; a weak D match, TRBD2 (6 bases). The CDR3 spans 13 residues. Germline lookup yields CDR1 SNHLY and CDR2 FYNNEI. Trimming removed 5 bases at V and 3 bases at J, with 8 bases between. The CDR3 is CASSSTSYNEQFF. The CDR3 DNA follows: TGTGCCAGCAGTTCGACTAGCTACAATGAGCAGTTCTTC.

In this sample, this clonotype turned up a few times. The DNA of the CDR3 is TGTGCCAGCAGCCCAACAGATCAGGGGTTGACTTTCTTT. It yields the protein CASSPTDQGLTFF. The rearrangement uses TRBV3-1 and TRBJ1-1; D perhaps matches TRBD1 (6 bases). CDR1 is LGHDT and CDR2 is YNNKEL in the germline V gene (reference sequence). The CDR3 runs to 13 residues. V gave up 4 bases and J gave up 12 bases, with 18 bases separating them.

CDR3 sequence: CAISPGTSGQETQYF. CDR3 nucleotide sequence: TGTGCCATCAGTCCTGGGACTAGCGGACAAGAGACCCAGTACTTC. The J gene is TRBJ2-5, the V gene TRBV10-3; TRBD2 agrees at 11 bases. After removal of 5 bases from V and 2 bases from J, the junction contained 4 bases not matched to a gene. Germline lookup yields CDR1 ENHRY and CDR2 SYGVKD. The CDR3 is 15 residues long.

To note about this clonotype: A much larger clone differs from this one at a single base, so this may be a read error. The gene calls are TRBV5-1 and TRBJ2-1; tentatively, D is TRBD2 (5 bases). The V end was cut by 3 bases, the J end by 5 bases, with 9 bases between. Germline V CDR1 and CDR2: SGHRS, YFSETQ. The CDR3 has 13 amino acids. The CDR3 reads CASSWRQHNEQFF. The CDR3 coding sequence is TGCGCCAGCAGCTGGAGGCAGCACAATGAGCAGTTCTTC.

This clonotype was counted at least ten times. The CDR3 is CASSGVCEQFF. In DNA, the CDR3 is TGTGCCAGCAGTGGAGTTTGTGAGCAGTTCTTC. The gene calls are TRBV6-6 and TRBJ2-1, with unresolved D. Trimming pared 5 bases from V and 9 bases from J, leaving 8 bases between. This CDR3 contains 11 residues. Germline CDR1 is MNHNY and CDR2 is SVGAGI (reference sequence).

This clonotype has a handful of counts. The rearrangement joins TRBV4-2 to TRBJ2-3; 8 nucleotides line up with TRBD2. V was clipped by 2 bases and J by 2 bases; unmatched bases: 6. The germline V gene encodes CDR1 LGHNA and CDR2 YNFKEQ. CDR3 size: 16 residues. Written as DNA, the CDR3 is TGTGCCAGCAGCCAAAGAAGACTAGCGACCACAGATACGCAGTATTTT. This codes for CASSQRRLATTDTQYF.

The chain uses TRBV7-2 and TRBJ1-5, with TRBD1 identical over 7 bases. The ends lost 4 bases at V and 6 bases at J; junction bases unmatched: 12. This CDR3 is built from 16 residues. Looked up from germline, CDR1 is SGHTA and CDR2 is FQGNSA. In DNA form, the CDR3 reads TGTGCCAGCAGCTCTTCCCAGGGGGGAAGTGGTCAGCCCCAGCATTTT. It specifies CASSSSQGGSGQPQHF.

About this clonotype itself: A read error may be the cause here, since a much bigger clone is one base away. The rearrangement joins TRBV29-1 to TRBJ2-7, with a possible D match to TRBD1 (6 bases). The CDR3 length is 13 residues. Germline CDR1 SQVTM, CDR2 ANQGSEA. Trimming pared 6 bases from V and 7 bases from J, leaving 19 bases between. The CDR3 DNA follows: TGCAGCGTCAACAAGAGGGGGTCCAATGAGCAGTACTTC. Translating it yields CSVNKRGSNEQYF.

Concerning this clonotype itself: It may be a read error: a sequence one base away is much more abundant. The rearrangement uses TRBV20-1 and TRBJ2-5; 7 bases fit TRBD2. The DNA end is a closer match to TRBJ2-7, so the J assignment may be wrong. The V gene's germline CDR1 is DFQATT and CDR2 SNEGSKA (reference sequence). The CDR3 totals 13 residues. CDR3 in amino acids: CGATSASVNEQYF. CDR3 in DNA: TGCGGTGCAACTAGCGCGTCCGTCAACGAGCAGTACTTC.

This sequence joins TRBV12-3 or TRBV12-4 and TRBJ2-7; maybe TRBD2 (5 bases). Trimming took 7 bases from V and 1 from J, leaving 8 bases between them. The CDR3 runs 12 residues. For the CDR3, the DNA is TGTGCCAGCAACTCGGGGTCCTACGAGCAGTACTTC. Amino acids: CASNSGSYEQYF.

The chain uses TRBV7-8 and TRBJ2-3; the D gene is possibly TRBD2 (5 bases). CDR1 and CDR2 from the germline V gene are SGHVS and FQNEAQ. V lost 2 bases and J 3 bases, leaving 9 bases between the germline ends. This CDR3 is 14 amino acids long. Here the CDR3 DNA reads TGTGCCAGCAGCTTATATCGGGATACAGATACGCAGTATTTT. It encodes CASSLYRDTDTQYF. The entire variable domain, with the rest obtained from reference TRBV7-8 and TRBJ2-3, is as follows: GAGVSQSPRYKVAKRGQDVALRCDPISGHVSLFWYQQALGQGPEFLTYFQNEAQLDKSGLPSDRFFAERPEGSVSTLKIQRTQQEDSAVYLCASSLYRDTDTQYFGPGTRLTVL.

This clonotype appeared many times. The chain uses TRBV27 and TRBJ2-7; tentatively, D is TRBD1 (5 bases). V gave up 2 bases and J gave up 0 bases, with 11 bases separating them. The CDR3 is made up of 15 amino acids. Looked up from germline, CDR1 is MNHEY and CDR2 is SMNVEV (reference sequence). This CDR3 reads CASSLKEGVSYEQYF. Written as DNA, the CDR3 is TGTGCCAGCAGTTTAAAGGAAGGGGTCTCCTACGAGCAGTACTTC.

This clonotype appeared a single time. This may be a read error: a much more frequent sequence differs by one nucleotide. The chain carries TRBV7-9 and TRBJ2-5; 8 nucleotides agree with TRBD1. CDR3 length: 14 residues. Germline V gene lookup returns CDR1 SEHNR and CDR2 FQNEAQ (reference sequence). Unmatched junction bases numbered 15, after V lost 7 bases and J lost 11 bases. The CDR3 is CASKSGQANNEQYF. The CDR3 DNA reads TGTGCCAGCAAGTCGGGACAGGCCAACAATGAGCAGTACTTC.

Concerning this clonotype: This may be a read error: a much more frequent sequence differs by one nucleotide. V is TRBV7-9 and J is TRBJ2-7; 7 bases line up with TRBD1. The CDR3 totals 13 residues. Germline assignment: CDR1 SEHNR and CDR2 FQNEAQ (reference sequence). CDR3 coding DNA: TGTGCCAGCAGCCGGGACAGATCCTACGGGCAGTACTTC. Translating gives CASSRDRSYGQYF.

This chain uses TRBV4-1 with TRBJ2-5; a weak D match, TRBD1 (5 bases). Trimming cost V 0 bases and J 4 bases, with 9 bases left between them. The CDR3 sequence is 14 residues long. Germline-derived CDR1 and CDR2 are MGHRA and YSYEKL. The CDR3 region has the DNA TGCGCCAGCAGCCAAGATACAGGACGAGAGACCCAGTACTTC. This codes for CASSQDTGRETQYF.

In this sample, this clonotype turned up many times. CDR3 sequence (DNA): TGTGCCAGCGGGGGACTAGCGGGAGGTACGGGCAGCTCCTACAATGAGCAGTTCTTC. Its translation: CASGGLAGGTGSSYNEQFF. The rearrangement joins TRBV27 to TRBJ2-1, with 15 bases that match TRBD2. The germline V gene encodes CDR1 MNHEY and CDR2 SMNVEV (reference sequence). Trimming removed 8 bases from V and 0 bases from J; junction bases left unmatched: 11. This CDR3 has 19 residues.

With respect to this clonotype: Compared with germline, one end of the junction differs, possibly owing to a read error. The rearrangement links TRBV19 to TRBJ2-1, with D perhaps matching TRBD2 (6 bases). CDR1 LNHDA and CDR2 SQIVND come from the germline V gene (reference sequence). The CDR3 has 13 residues. The CDR3 spells CASSPLRGNGQSF. The DNA of the CDR3 is TGTGCCAGTAGTCCGCTCCGGGGGAATGGGCAGTCCTTC.

This clonotype was seen more than once but under ten times. This chain connects TRBV11-2 to TRBJ1-3, with a tentative D call TRBD1 (6 bases). The V and J ends lost 5 bases and 0 bases respectively, with 11 bases between them. Germline loops: CDR1 SGHAT, CDR2 FQNNGV. The CDR3 loop spans 15 amino acids. DNA for the CDR3: TGTGCCAGCAGCGCACAGGGCTACTCTGGAAACACCATATATTTT. Translation gives CASSAQGYSGNTIYF.

Remarks on this clonotype: Just one base apart from a much larger clone, this may be a read error. The gene calls are TRBV20-1 and TRBJ2-1; 7 nucleotides agree with TRBD2. The end of the DNA fits TRBJ2-7 better, so the J call may be wrong. Looked up from germline, CDR1 is DFQATT and CDR2 is SNEGSKA (reference sequence). The CDR3 is 16 amino acids. The CDR3 protein is CSAPARGGRTYNEQYF. CDR3 nucleotides: TGCAGTGCTCCAGCCCGGGGCGGGAGAACCTACAATGAGCAGTACTTC.

The chain employs TRBV7-2 and TRBJ2-1; tentatively, D is TRBD1 or TRBD2 (6 bases each). Trimming left V 5 bases short and J 1 base short, with 18 bases between. The germline CDR1 and CDR2 sequences are SGHTA and FQGNSA. There are 17 residues in the CDR3. The DNA of the CDR3 is TGTGCCAGCAGCCCCGACCGGGGGCGATTTTCCTACAATGAGCAGTTCTTC. Its translation is CASSPDRGRFSYNEQFF. Looking up the rest from reference TRBV7-2 and TRBJ2-1 gives the full variable domain: GAGVSQSPSNKVTEKGKDVELRCDPISGHTALYWYRQSLGQGLEFLIYFQGNSAPDKSGLPSDRFSAERTGGSVSTLTIQRTQQEDSAVYLCASSPDRGRFSYNEQFFGPGTRLTVL.

A single count supports this clonotype. This chain links TRBV21-1 with TRBJ1-2; TRBD1 is the table's D call and was not checked against the DNA. TRBV21-1 is a pseudogene. The CDR3 has 15 amino acids. CDR3 protein: CASSPQGQGSGGYTF. In DNA, the CDR3 is TGTGCCAGCAGCCCCCAGGGACAGGGGAGTGGTGGCTACACCTTC.

This clonotype was counted at least ten times. The V and J genes are TRBV5-1 and TRBJ2-1, with a weak D call TRBD2 (5 bases). Per the germline V gene, CDR1 is SGHRS and CDR2 is YFSETQ. This CDR3 is built from 12 residues. Between the trimmed V and J ends, which lost 5 bases and 6 bases, there was a span of 9 bases. CDR3 sequence: CASRSGGNEQFF. The CDR3 DNA reads as TGCGCCAGCAGGAGTGGAGGCAATGAGCAGTTCTTC.

The chain has TRBV5-1 and TRBJ1-4; 7 bases map to TRBD1. CDR1 and CDR2 from the germline V gene are SGHRS and YFSETQ. V dropped 0 bases and J dropped 5; count of bases not matched to a gene: 7. The CDR3 contains 16 residues. The CDR3 loop is CASSLGGRQGNEKLFF. The CDR3 bases are TGCGCCAGCAGCTTGGGAGGGAGACAGGGCAATGAAAAACTGTTTTTT.

The chain links TRBV27 to TRBJ2-7, with 11 bases lining up with TRBD1. The germline V gene encodes CDR1 MNHEY and CDR2 SMNVEV (reference sequence). The CDR3 spans 15 residues. V dropped 5 bases and J dropped 7; count of bases not matched to a gene: 10. Written as DNA, the CDR3 is TGTGCCAGCAGTCGGCCCAGGGACAGGGGGGATGAGCAGTACTTC. It translates to CASSRPRDRGDEQYF.

The DNA for the CDR3 is TGTGCCAGCAGTTTGTCCAGGGGGCGGGCTTTCTTT. Translated: CASSLSRGRAFF. V and J are TRBV27 and TRBJ1-1; 8 bases fit TRBD1. Germline CDR1 and CDR2: MNHEY and SMNVEV (reference sequence). V lost 3 bases and J lost 11; bases outside the gene matches: 5. The CDR3 is made up of 12 amino acids.

This clonotype was observed a few times. The chain combines TRBV20-1 with TRBJ2-5; D is possibly TRBD1 (5 bases). Germline CDR1 is DFQATT and CDR2 is SNEGSKA (reference sequence). The V gene lost 0 bases and the J gene lost 11 bases, with 16 bases spanning the gap. The CDR3 is made up of 13 amino acids. DNA of the CDR3: TGCAGTGCTAGAGATACCAGGGTCGGTGAGCAGTACTTC. Translating it yields CSARDTRVGEQYF.

The rearrangement uses TRBV18 and TRBJ2-7, with 8 bases lining up with TRBD2. Germline lookup yields CDR1 KGHSH and CDR2 LQKENI. This CDR3 has 13 amino acids. J was trimmed by 7 bases and V by 5 bases; bases with no gene match: 7. In DNA, the CDR3 is TGTGCCAGCTCATCCGGACCTAGCGGGGAGCAGTACTTC. This encodes CASSSGPSGEQYF.

This clonotype has ten or more counts. The chain combines TRBV27 with TRBJ2-5, with a tentative D call TRBD1 (6 bases). The CDR3 is made up of 14 amino acids. The V and J ends lost 6 bases and 6 bases respectively, with 17 bases between them. Germline V CDR1 and CDR2: MNHEY, SMNVEV (reference sequence). CDR3 sequence: CASRDTGPHQTQYF. DNA of the CDR3: TGTGCCAGCAGGGACACAGGGCCCCACCAGACCCAGTACTTC.